Listed below are T cell receptor beta chains from one sample, sequenced in a study of blood T cell repertoires in COVID-19. Data came from immunoSEQ multiplex PCR; TCRdb stores just in-frame clones and leaves some out. The data hold some 96,000 clones, with 80% to 90% observed a single time. Sequences were obtained from peripheral blood. The receptors originated from a man older than 75 with acute or convalescent COVID-19. The CDR3 runs from the conserved cysteine through the conserved F or W. The order of the fields is V gene, D gene, J gene, CDR3 protein. D genes are given only for firm matches.

>TRBV5-1|TRBD1|TRBJ2-3
CASSLGTGVTDTQYF
>TRBV7-9|TRBD1|TRBJ1-2
CASSSQGAGVYGYTF
>TRBV11-2|NA|TRBJ1-5
CASSLDGTPNQPQHF
>TRBV7-9|TRBD1|TRBJ2-5
CASSHWGQGGDQETQYF
>TRBV21-1|NA|TRBJ2-7
CASSPRLCFPSYEQYF
>TRBV5-1|TRBD1|TRBJ2-7
CASKQGIAYEQYF
>TRBV7-8|NA|TRBJ2-7
CASRDGASSFKQYF
>TRBV28|NA|TRBJ2-7
CASSFLGSYEQYF
>TRBV7-2|NA|TRBJ1-6
CASSSRPGGSSPLHF
>TRBV28|TRBD1|TRBJ1-5
CASRLGTGVGGNQPQHF
>TRBV30|NA|TRBJ2-7
CAVGGTFSSYEQYF
>TRBV5-1|TRBD1|TRBJ2-1
CASSGGGTGVYNEQFF
>TRBV15|TRBD1|TRBJ2-2
CATEGPYGTANTGELFF
>TRBV7-2|TRBD1|TRBJ2-7
CASSLDRAYEQYF
>TRBV5-6|TRBD1|TRBJ1-4
CASSPNRGQGWEKLFF
>TRBV4-1|TRBD2|TRBJ2-1
CASSQEETSVSKQFF
>TRBV5-4|NA|TRBJ1-1
CASSLTGLNTEAFF
>TRBV5-1|TRBD1|TRBJ1-4
CASSSTGEATNEKLFF
>TRBV7-9|NA|TRBJ2-2
CASSFRDSGTGELFF
>TRBV19|TRBD2|TRBJ2-1
CASSIKAGEDHEQFF
>TRBV5-8|NA|TRBJ1-1
CASSNIAEAFF
>TRBV28|NA|TRBJ1-5
CASSHNSGNQPQHF
>TRBV19|NA|TRBJ2-1
CASRKLGNNEQFF
>TRBV29-1|NA|TRBJ1-2
CSVRDSLGNYGYTF
>TRBV28|NA|TRBJ2-6
CASSLLLRQRSGANVLTF
>TRBV6-6|TRBD2|TRBJ2-2
CASSLQRERRGELFF
>TRBV27|NA|TRBJ1-1
CASSLRENTEAFF
>TRBV7-2|TRBD1|TRBJ2-7
CASSPSWTGYEQYF
>TRBV4-3|NA|TRBJ2-7
CASSQEMRTTYYEQYF
>TRBV19|TRBD1|TRBJ1-5
CASSTDRAQPQHF
>TRBV4-1|NA|TRBJ1-1
CASSQDRRGANTEAFF
>TRBV4-3|NA|TRBJ2-2
CASSQLAAGELFF
>TRBV5-8|NA|TRBJ1-4
CASSLGTGTQGEKLFF
>TRBV9|TRBD1|TRBJ2-1
CASSATGQGVNEQFF
>TRBV4-3|TRBD2|TRBJ2-1
CASSQESGAGNYNEQFF
>TRBV20-1|NA|TRBJ1-3
CSAGGGNTIYF
>TRBV7-8|NA|TRBJ1-5
CASSLGRGSNQPQHF
>TRBV7-3|NA|TRBJ2-1
CASSLTGDYYNEQFF
>TRBV20-1|NA|TRBJ2-7
CSARSYEQYF
>TRBV5-1|TRBD1|TRBJ2-1
CASRTGGRYNEQFF
>TRBV7-9|NA|TRBJ2-1
CASSLASEAALVIF
>TRBV9|TRBD1|TRBJ2-3
CASSVVGTGSPDTQYF
>TRBV6-6|TRBD2|TRBJ2-2
CASSLRPPSGSDVNTGELFF